The 14 T cell receptor beta chains reported below all come from one sample, sequenced in a study of blood T cell repertoires in COVID-19. Produced via immunoSEQ multiplex PCR; TCRdb's table is partial and in-frame only. The sample carries tens of thousands of clones, about 87% recorded once. The sample consisted of peripheral blood. The receptor set was obtained from an elderly man with acute or convalescent COVID-19.

The chain carries TRBV6-5 and TRBJ2-3, with unresolved D. The CDR3 covers 16 residues. Germline V CDR1 and CDR2: MNHEY, SVGAGI. Trimming took 0 bases from V and 0 from J, leaving 10 bases between them. The CDR3 is CASSYSSGQSTDTQYF. CDR3 coding DNA: TGTGCCAGCAGTTACTCGAGTGGGCAAAGCACAGATACGCAGTATTTT.

The chain combines TRBV19 with TRBJ2-2, with D possibly matching TRBD2 (6 bases). The CDR3 has 14 residues. With 8 bases removed from V and 6 bases from J, the gap between germline ends came to 16 bases. Germline V gives CDR1 LNHDA, CDR2 SQIVND (reference sequence). CDR3 sequence: CASSPGLYPGELFF. In DNA form, the CDR3 reads TGTGCCAGTTCTCCGGGACTCTACCCCGGGGAGCTGTTTTTT.

This chain uses TRBV7-9 with TRBJ2-7, with 8 bases that match TRBD1. CDR1 is SEHNR and CDR2 is FQNEAQ in the germline V gene (reference sequence). The ends lost 5 bases at V and 0 bases at J; junction bases unmatched: 3. The CDR3 is 14 residues long. The CDR3 is CASSTDRGSYEQYF. The CDR3 DNA reads TGTGCCAGCAGCACTGACAGGGGCTCCTACGAGCAGTACTTC. The full variable domain, completed using reference TRBV7-9 and TRBJ2-7, is DTGVSQNPRHKITKRGQNVTFRCDPISEHNRLYWYRQTLGQGPEFLTYFQNEAQLEKSRLLSDRFSAERPKGSFSTLEIQRTEQGDSAMYLCASSTDRGSYEQYFGPGTRLTVT.

The chain uses TRBV3-1 (or the pseudogene TRBV3-2) and TRBJ2-5, with TRBD1 matching over 7 bases. This CDR3 contains 15 residues. After removal of 0 bases from V and 5 bases from J, the junction contained 6 bases not matched to a gene. Germline loops: CDR1 LGHDT, CDR2 YNNKEL (reference sequence). CDR3 DNA: TGTGCCAGCAGCCAAGAGGTCAGGGGGTGGGAGACCCAGTACTTC. Translating gives CASSQEVRGWETQYF.

This chain connects TRBV7-9 to TRBJ2-7; tentative D call: TRBD2 (5 bases). Germline V gives CDR1 SEHNR, CDR2 FQNEAQ (reference sequence). CDR3 size: 14 residues. V was shortened by 0 bases and J by 2 bases, with 8 bases between the two germline ends. CDR3 residues: CASSLAGVPYEQYF. The CDR3 nucleotides read TGTGCCAGCAGCTTAGCCGGGGTCCCCTACGAGCAGTACTTC. The whole variable domain, filled in from reference TRBV7-9 and TRBJ2-7, reads DTGVSQNPRHKITKRGQNVTFRCDPISEHNRLYWYRQTLGQGPEFLTYFQNEAQLEKSRLLSDRFSAERPKGSFSTLEIQRTEQGDSAMYLCASSLAGVPYEQYFGPGTRLTVT.

DNA of the CDR3: TGTGCCAGTAGTATCCAGATCTCTGGAAACACCATATATTTT. It codes for CASSIQISGNTIYF. The V gene is TRBV19, the J gene TRBJ1-3; D call uncertain. Germline-derived CDR1 and CDR2 are LNHDA and SQIVND (reference sequence). The germline V and J ends were trimmed by 3 bases and 0 bases, with 6 bases remaining between them. The CDR3 sequence is 14 residues long.

CDR3 region: CASSKTRDTQYF. CDR3 coding DNA: TGTGCCAGCAGTAAGACTCGGGATACGCAGTATTTT. The chain carries TRBV12-3 or TRBV12-4 and TRBJ2-3; D unclear. Trimming removed 5 bases from V and 6 bases from J, with 9 bases in between. The CDR3 consists of 12 residues.

The chain couples TRBV7-9 to TRBJ1-3; maybe TRBD1 (5 bases). The V end was cut by 6 bases, the J end by 4 bases, with 16 bases between. The CDR3 totals 15 residues. The V gene's germline CDR1 is SEHNR and CDR2 FQNEAQ (reference sequence). CDR3 in DNA: TGTGCCAGCAGTCGGGGGTTTCCCGCGGGAAACACCATATATTTT. Translating it yields CASSRGFPAGNTIYF.

This clone was picked up a small number of times. This chain links TRBV7-8 with TRBJ2-3, with 8 bases matching TRBD2. The germline V gene encodes CDR1 SGHVS and CDR2 FQNEAQ. J gave up 0 bases and V 1 base, and 3 bases lay outside the gene matches. The CDR3 is made up of 16 amino acids. The CDR3 DNA reads as TGTGCCAGCAGCTTAGTTAGCGGGGCTAGCACAGATACGCAGTATTTT. This gives the protein CASSLVSGASTDTQYF.

The V gene is TRBV15, the J gene TRBJ2-7; the match to TRBD1 covers 8 bases. Trimming at V came to 3 bases and at J to 6 bases, leaving 7 bases not matched to a gene. Germline-derived CDR1 and CDR2 are LNHNV and YYDKDF (reference sequence). The CDR3 spans 14 residues. CDR3 sequence reads: CATSRPIQGVEQYF. CDR3 bases: TGTGCCACCAGCAGGCCAATACAGGGGGTCGAGCAGTACTTC.

The chain links TRBV5-3 to TRBJ2-1; 9 nucleotides agree with TRBD1. TRBV5-3 is an ORF for which the function is uncertain. The trim removed 4 bases at V and 4 bases at J, leaving 15 bases unmatched. The CDR3 consists of 18 residues. CDR3: CARSVGTGSKGAYNEQFF. The DNA for the CDR3 is TGTGCCAGAAGCGTCGGGACAGGGAGTAAGGGGGCTTACAATGAGCAGTTCTTC.

The chain combines TRBV6-5 with TRBJ1-5, with TRBD1 matching over 8 bases. V lost 7 bases to trimming and J lost 4 bases; unmatched junction nucleotides: 9. Germline CDR1 is MNHEY and CDR2 is SVGAGI. CDR3 length: 15 amino acids. CDR3 in amino acids: CASTYPRQGNQPQHF. CDR3 DNA: TGTGCCAGCACCTACCCCCGACAGGGGAATCAGCCCCAGCATTTT.

The CDR3 DNA sequence: TGTGCCAGCAGCTCCCCGCCCCAGATCGGGGGCTACACCTTC. The encoded protein is CASSSPPQIGGYTF. V gene TRBV7-9 combines with J gene TRBJ1-2, with unresolved D. Germline CDR1 is SEHNR and CDR2 is FQNEAQ (reference sequence). The CDR3 consists of 14 residues. V was trimmed by 4 bases and J by 8 bases, leaving 17 bases between them.

Here the CDR3 reads CASSPPRQGANNEQFF. In nucleotides, the CDR3 is TGTGCCAGCTCACCACCGAGACAGGGGGCCAACAATGAGCAGTTCTTC. This rearrangement joins TRBV18 to TRBJ2-1, with 10 positions matching TRBD1. The V gene end was trimmed by 0 bases and the J gene end by 5 bases; junction bases not matched to a gene: 4. The CDR3 contains 16 residues. Germline assignment: CDR1 KGHSH and CDR2 LQKENI.